This record covers a single T cell receptor (beta chain). The antigen remains unidentified. Measured with immunoSEQ multiplex PCR; TCRdb has only the in-frame clones, and not every one. The table lists approximately 70,000 clones, 81% of them singletons. Viral peptide pool expansion of antigen-specific CD4+ T cells preceded sequencing in the ViraFEST assay. Investigators separated out CD4+ T cells once more than nine days of culture had passed. The vaccine given was either BNT162b2 or mRNA-1273, in two doses. Cells had half their medium changed to IL-2 medium on days 3 and 7. V trimming: 7 bases; J trimming: 1 base; junction bases outside the gene matches: 7. The CDR3 extends over 15 amino acids. Germline lookup yields CDR1 KGHDR and CDR2 SFDVKD. This sample stems from a study of vaccination effects on CD4 cells after COVID-19. Turning to the study itself: Samples that were drawn after vaccination came a median of 72 days after the second dose. The study's findings and limits: Within healthy vaccinees, only 1 of 255 vaccine-induced clones displayed cross-reactivity with common cold coronaviruses. Marked clonal contraction of infection- and vaccine-induced clones was seen late after vaccination.

The chain has TRBV24-1 and TRBJ2-3; 7 bases align to TRBD1. Here the sequenced sample was CD4+ T cells from PBMCs cultured with HCoV-229E spike peptides, taken after COVID-19 vaccination. The TCR was taken from a human donor who received a COVID-19 vaccine. CDR3 protein: CATSSRGTGTDTQYF. Here the CDR3 DNA reads TGTGCCACCAGCTCCAGGGGGACAGGCACAGATACGCAGTATTTT.